The clone carrying this T cell receptor beta chain was found a few times. Its antigen is undetermined. The data derive from a study of beta chain features in type 1 diabetes. Central memory, naive, regulatory and stem cell-like memory CD4+ cells were sorted by CD45RO/CCR7/CD25/CD127/CD95/CD27. The CDR3 loop spans 14 amino acids. Germline-derived CDR1 and CDR2 are MGHRA and YSYEKL. With 6 bases removed from V and 3 bases from J, the gap between germline ends came to 14 bases. Study-wide results and caveats: TCRB CDR3 length was moderately but significantly reduced in all four CD4+ subsets of Type 1 diabetes patients. The VDJ junctions of type 1 diabetes patients carried fewer insertions and more deletions.

The study reverse transcribed the entire isolated RNA, so it sequenced expressed TCRB transcripts. Average reads for naive, central memory and regulatory T cell samples were several million. Profiling relied on immunoSEQ multiplex PCR, and the TCRdb table lists in-frame clones only, not all of them. The sample lists fewer than 400,000 clones; around 9.7% were seen once. Sequencing was done on a sample of central memory CD4+ T cells from blood. The chain has TRBV4-1 and TRBJ1-1; tentatively, D is TRBD1 (5 bases). The source is a man in his thirties or forties with type 1 diabetes. The CDR3 bases are TGCGCCAGCAGGCCGGGGGAGCAACACACTGAAGCTTTCTTT. This gives the protein CASRPGEQHTEAFF.